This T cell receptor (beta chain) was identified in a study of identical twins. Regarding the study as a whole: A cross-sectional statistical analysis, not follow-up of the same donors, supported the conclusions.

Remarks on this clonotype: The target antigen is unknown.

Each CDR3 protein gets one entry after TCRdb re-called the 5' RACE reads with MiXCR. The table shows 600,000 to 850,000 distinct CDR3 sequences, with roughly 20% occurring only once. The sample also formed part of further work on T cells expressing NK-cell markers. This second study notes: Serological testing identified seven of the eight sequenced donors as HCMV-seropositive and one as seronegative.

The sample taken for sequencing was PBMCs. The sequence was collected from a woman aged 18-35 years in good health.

This CDR3 reads CASSEATQADTQYF. In DNA form, the CDR3 reads TGTGCCAGCAGTGAAGCAACCCAGGCAGATACGCAGTATTTT. This chain uses TRBV6-1 with TRBJ2-3; no clear D. Germline V gives CDR1 MNHNS, CDR2 SASEGT. This CDR3 has 14 amino acids. Trimming left V 0 bases short and J 4 bases short, with 8 bases between.